This note documents a single T cell receptor beta chain sequence. Its cognate antigen is unknown. This CDR3 has 16 amino acids. Trimming at V came to 0 bases and at J to 2 bases, leaving 4 bases not matched to a gene. From germline, CDR1 is SQVTM and CDR2 ANQGSEA. Assay: immunoSEQ multiplex PCR; the TCRdb copy retains only in-frame clones and omits some. The profile shows about 56,000 clones, approximately 85% of them singletons. These data are taken from a study of T cell responses to AZD1222 COVID-19 vaccine. Study outcomes and limitations: Reports indicate that nearly half of spike-specific TCRs are directed at unmutated variant regions.

The starting material was peripheral blood, obtained on day 0 of AZD1222 vaccination. The chain employs TRBV29-1 and TRBJ2-1; 10 bases are a match to TRBD1. This TCR derives from an adult in good health. CDR3 DNA: TGCAGCGTTGAAGATCCCGGGACAGGGGCCTACAATGAGCAGTTCTTC. This translates into CSVEDPGTGAYNEQFF.